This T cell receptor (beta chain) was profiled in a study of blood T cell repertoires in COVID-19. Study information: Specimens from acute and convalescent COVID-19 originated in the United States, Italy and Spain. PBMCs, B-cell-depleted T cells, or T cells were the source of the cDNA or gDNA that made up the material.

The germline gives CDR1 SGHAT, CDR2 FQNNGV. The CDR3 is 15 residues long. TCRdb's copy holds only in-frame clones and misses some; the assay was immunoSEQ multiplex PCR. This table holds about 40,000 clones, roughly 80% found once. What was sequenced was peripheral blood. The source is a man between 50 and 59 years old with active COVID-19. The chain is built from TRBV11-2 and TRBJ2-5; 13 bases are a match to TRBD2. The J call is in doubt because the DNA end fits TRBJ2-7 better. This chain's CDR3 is CASSRGLAGSYEQYF. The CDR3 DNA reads TGTGCCAGCAGCCGGGGACTAGCGGGGTCCTACGAGCAGTACTTC.